This T cell receptor (beta chain) is from a study of blood T cell repertoires in COVID-19. Background on the study: Acute-phase and convalescent COVID-19 samples originated in the United States, Italy and Spain. T cells, B-cell-depleted T cells, or PBMCs provided the cDNA or gDNA that served as material.

After removal of 3 bases from V and 4 bases from J, the junction contained 2 bases not matched to a gene. The CDR3 is made up of 13 amino acids. Germline V gives CDR1 DFQATT, CDR2 SNEGSKA (reference sequence). The table came from immunoSEQ multiplex PCR; TCRdb's copy has only in-frame clones and leaves some out. This table holds 150,000 to 200,000 clones, around four fifths found once. The rearrangement uses TRBV20-1 and TRBJ1-5, with 8 nucleotides matching TRBD1. The source is a man in his 70s with acute or convalescent COVID-19. Material for sequencing was peripheral blood. The CDR3 DNA reads as TGCAGTGCTAGTCAGGGGGCTAATCAGCCCCAGCATTTT. It yields the protein CSASQGANQPQHF.